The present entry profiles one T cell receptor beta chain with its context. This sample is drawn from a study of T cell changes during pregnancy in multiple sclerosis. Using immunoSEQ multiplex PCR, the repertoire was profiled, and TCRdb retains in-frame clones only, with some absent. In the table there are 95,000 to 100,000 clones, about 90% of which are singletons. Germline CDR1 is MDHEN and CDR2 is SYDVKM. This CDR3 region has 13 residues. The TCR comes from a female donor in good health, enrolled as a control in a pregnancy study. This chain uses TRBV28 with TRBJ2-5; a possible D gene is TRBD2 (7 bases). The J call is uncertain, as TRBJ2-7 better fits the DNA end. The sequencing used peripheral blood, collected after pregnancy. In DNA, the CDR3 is TGTGCCAGCAGCGGGGGGCTGAGCTACGAGCAGTACTTC. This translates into CASSGGLSYEQYF.